The 10 T cell receptor beta chains given below trace back to one sample, sequenced in a study of response to subunit inactivated influenza vaccine. TCRdb redid the calling of the RT-PCR reads with MiXCR, one entry per CDR3 protein. The sample comprises 500,000 or so distinct CDR3 sequences, approximately 16% of which are singletons, and roughly 3.1% rests with the top ten. The starting material was CD4+ T cells sorted from PBMCs, obtained approximately 25 months after vaccination. The receptors here all came from a man between 50 and 75 years old who received an inactivated influenza vaccine.

At least ten counts were recorded for this clonotype. The chain uses TRBV4-1 and TRBJ2-3, with 11 bases identical to TRBD2. The germline V gene has CDR1 MGHRA and CDR2 YSYEKL. V gave up 0 bases and J gave up 5 bases; unmatched junction bases: 7. The CDR3 sequence is 17 residues long. This CDR3 reads CASSQDIAGGPKDTQYF. CDR3 DNA: TGCGCCAGCAGCCAAGATATAGCGGGGGGGCCTAAAGATACGCAGTATTTT.

The chain couples TRBV5-1 to TRBJ1-6; 8 bases are shared with TRBD1. The CDR3 covers 16 residues. V shed 4 bases, J shed 8 bases, and the junction held 11 bases outside the gene matches. From germline, CDR1 is SGHRS and CDR2 YFSETQ. This CDR3 reads CASSGSGGAGHSPLHF. The CDR3 DNA sequence: TGCGCCAGCAGCGGATCAGGGGGCGCCGGTCATTCACCCCTCCACTTT. Looking up the rest from reference TRBV5-1 and TRBJ1-6 gives the full variable domain: KAGVTQTPRYLIKTRGQQVTLSCSPISGHRSVSWYQQTPGQGLQFLFEYFSETQRNKGNFPGRFSGRQFSNSRSEMNVSTLELGDSALYLCASSGSGGAGHSPLHFGNGTRLTVT.

This clonotype appeared a few times. The chain is built from TRBV28 and TRBJ2-4, with a possible D match to TRBD1 (5 bases). Trimming removed 9 bases from V and 0 bases from J, with 9 bases in between. The germline V gene has CDR1 MDHEN and CDR2 SYDVKM. The CDR3 has 13 residues. The CDR3: CASRRGAKNIQYF. The DNA of the CDR3 is TGTGCCAGTAGAAGGGGAGCCAAAAACATTCAGTACTTC.

The chain couples TRBV20-1 to TRBJ1-5, with D unclear. Trimming left V 0 bases short and J 6 bases short, with 18 bases between. The germline CDR1 and CDR2 sequences are DFQATT and SNEGSKA (reference sequence). The length of the CDR3 is 16 residues. The CDR3 DNA reads TGCAGTGCTAGAGATAGGGAGGGTCAGATCTCTCAGCCCCAGCATTTT. Protein: CSARDREGQISQPQHF.

This clonotype was detected only a few times. This chain connects TRBV3-1 to TRBJ2-5, with TRBD2 matching 11 bases. This CDR3 has 15 amino acids. Germline V gives CDR1 LGHDT, CDR2 YNNKEL (reference sequence). J lost 3 bases, V lost 1 base, and 1 base had no gene match. CDR3 in DNA: TGTGCCAGCAGCCAAGCACTAGCGGGGGAAGAGACCCAGTACTTC. Protein sequence: CASSQALAGEETQYF.

This clonotype has a count of ten or more. The chain employs TRBV20-1 and TRBJ1-1, with 8 bases matching TRBD1. CDR3 size: 14 residues. V lost 2 bases and J lost 1; bases outside the gene matches: 3. In germline, CDR1 is DFQATT, CDR2 SNEGSKA (reference sequence). The CDR3 region is CSARRQGQNTEAFF. The DNA for the CDR3 is TGCAGTGCTAGAAGACAGGGGCAGAACACTGAAGCTTTCTTT.

This clonotype was detected many times. The V and J genes are TRBV10-3 and TRBJ1-1, with D perhaps TRBD1 (5 bases). The CDR3 totals 14 residues. CDR1 is ENHRY, CDR2 SYGVKD, per germline. Trimming took 7 bases from V and 3 from J, leaving 15 bases between them. CDR3 nucleotide sequence: TGTGCCATCACCTTTGACCCAGGGTACACTGAAGCTTTCTTT. Amino acid sequence: CAITFDPGYTEAFF.

This clonotype was seen a few times. The chain employs TRBV10-2 and TRBJ2-7; 7 nucleotides align to TRBD1. Per germline, CDR1 WSHSY and CDR2 SAAADI. CDR3 length equals 16 residues. The junction had 12 bases not matched to a gene; V was cut back by 3 bases and J by 4 bases. The CDR3, as DNA: TGCGCCAGCAGTGACTCCCTCCGGGACAGTCGGTACGAGCAGTACTTC. Protein: CASSDSLRDSRYEQYF.

This clonotype showed up many times. This sequence joins TRBV12-3 or TRBV12-4 and TRBJ2-1; the match to TRBD1 covers 8 bases. J gave up 5 bases and V 3 bases, and 6 bases lay outside the gene matches. This CDR3 has 15 amino acids. The CDR3 region has the DNA TGTGCCAGCAGTTTGAGGCAGGGGGCTAACAATGAGCAGTTCTTC. It specifies CASSLRQGANNEQFF.

This clonotype was detected only a few times. V gene TRBV9 combines with J gene TRBJ2-5; D call uncertain. The CDR3 consists of 14 residues. The germline V gene encodes CDR1 SGDLS and CDR2 YYNGEE. Trimming cost V 0 bases and J 2 bases, with 8 bases left between them. The DNA of the CDR3 is TGTGCCAGCAGCGTAGGACGTGCACAAGAGACCCAGTACTTC. This translates into CASSVGRAQETQYF.